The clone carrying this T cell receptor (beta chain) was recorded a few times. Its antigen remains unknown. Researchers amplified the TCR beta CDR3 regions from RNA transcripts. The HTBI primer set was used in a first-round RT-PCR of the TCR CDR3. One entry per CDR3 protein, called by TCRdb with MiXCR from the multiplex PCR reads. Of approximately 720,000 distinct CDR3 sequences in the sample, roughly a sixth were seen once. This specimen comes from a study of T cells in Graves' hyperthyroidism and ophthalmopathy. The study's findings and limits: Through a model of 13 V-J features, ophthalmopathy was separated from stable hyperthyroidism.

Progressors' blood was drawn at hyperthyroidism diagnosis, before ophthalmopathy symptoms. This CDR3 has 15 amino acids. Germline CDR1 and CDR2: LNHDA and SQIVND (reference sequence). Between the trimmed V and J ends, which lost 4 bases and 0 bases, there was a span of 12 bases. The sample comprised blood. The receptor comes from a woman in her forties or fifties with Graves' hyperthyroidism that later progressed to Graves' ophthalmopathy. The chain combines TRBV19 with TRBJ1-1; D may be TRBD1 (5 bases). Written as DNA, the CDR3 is TGTGCCAGTAGTACCCCCAGGGCCCTGAACACTGAAGCTTTCTTT. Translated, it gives CASSTPRALNTEAFF.